The rows below give T cell receptor beta chains drawn from one sample of a study of cytomegalovirus exposure and HLA in healthy donors. The method was immunoSEQ multiplex PCR; TCRdb's version includes in-frame clones alone and lacks a portion of them. This table holds 50,000 to 70,000 clones, 70% to 80% found once. The sample comprised PBMCs. The receptors derive from a girl aged 5-17 years in good health and CMV-seropositive. Each CDR3 is given with its conserved first and last residue. The order of the fields is D gene, V gene, J gene, clone size, CDR3 protein, CDR3 DNA. The D gene is left open where the match is weak. Expanded clones are given a class, and other clones once, few, many or no size at all.

D gene: TRBD1; V gene: TRBV15; J gene: TRBJ1-5; clone size: NA; CDR3 protein: CATSTEGGGNQPQHF; CDR3 DNA: TGTGCCACCAGCACCGAAGGGGGCGGGAATCAGCCCCAGCATTTT
D gene: NA; V gene: TRBV10-3; J gene: TRBJ1-5; clone size: NA; CDR3 protein: CAISDAGQPQHF; CDR3 DNA: TGTGCCATCAGTGATGCGGGGCAGCCCCAGCATTTT
D gene: TRBD2; V gene: TRBV2; J gene: TRBJ2-1; clone size: NA; CDR3 protein: CASSKSGTSVNEQFF; CDR3 DNA: TGTGCCAGCAGTAAATCCGGGACTAGCGTTAATGAGCAGTTCTTC
D gene: TRBD1; V gene: TRBV5-1; J gene: TRBJ1-1; clone size: NA; CDR3 protein: CASSPQQGPNTEAFF; CDR3 DNA: TGCGCCAGCAGCCCACAACAGGGGCCGAACACTGAAGCTTTCTTT
D gene: NA; V gene: TRBV7-7; J gene: TRBJ2-2; clone size: NA; CDR3 protein: CASSAQETGELFF; CDR3 DNA: TGTGCTAGCAGCGCACAGGAAACCGGGGAGCTGTTTTTT
D gene: NA; V gene: TRBV20-1; J gene: TRBJ2-3; clone size: NA; CDR3 protein: CSASRGDTQYF; CDR3 DNA: TGCAGTGCTAGTAGGGGAGATACGCAGTATTTT
D gene: TRBD2; V gene: TRBV30; J gene: TRBJ2-2; clone size: NA; CDR3 protein: CAWSVVSLAGAANTGELFF; CDR3 DNA: TGTGCCTGGAGTGTAGTATCGCTAGCGGGGGCTGCGAACACCGGGGAGCTGTTTTTT
D gene: TRBD1; V gene: TRBV28; J gene: TRBJ1-5; clone size: NA; CDR3 protein: CASKQGKDQPQHF; CDR3 DNA: TGTGCCAGCAAACAGGGGAAGGATCAGCCCCAGCATTTT
D gene: TRBD2; V gene: TRBV27; J gene: TRBJ2-1; clone size: NA; CDR3 protein: CASDTIQREGLSYNEQFF; CDR3 DNA: TGTGCCAGCGACACGATCCAGCGGGAGGGCCTCTCCTACAATGAGCAGTTCTTC
D gene: TRBD1; V gene: TRBV27; J gene: TRBJ1-5; clone size: NA; CDR3 protein: CASRSGQGLNQPQHF; CDR3 DNA: TGTGCCAGCAGATCGGGACAGGGCCTCAATCAGCCCCAGCATTTT
D gene: NA; V gene: TRBV10-1; J gene: TRBJ2-3; clone size: few; CDR3 protein: CASSEGAGLRDTQYF; CDR3 DNA: TGCGCCAGCAGTGAGGGGGCAGGGCTAAGGGATACGCAGTATTTT
D gene: TRBD1; V gene: TRBV7-9; J gene: TRBJ2-1; clone size: NA; CDR3 protein: CASSLGSTGEQFF; CDR3 DNA: TGTGCCAGCAGCTTAGGATCGACAGGGGAGCAGTTCTTC
D gene: NA; V gene: TRBV28; J gene: TRBJ1-6; clone size: NA; CDR3 protein: CASSLGGTYNSPLHF; CDR3 DNA: TGTGCCAGCAGTTTGGGGGGGACCTATAATTCACCCCTCCACTTT
D gene: TRBD1; V gene: TRBV6-4; J gene: TRBJ1-2; clone size: NA; CDR3 protein: CASSDSAGQGYGYTF; CDR3 DNA: TGTGCCAGCAGTGACTCGGCAGGACAGGGATATGGCTACACCTTC
D gene: NA; V gene: TRBV2; J gene: TRBJ2-5; clone size: NA; CDR3 protein: CASSETSIVRTQYF; CDR3 DNA: TGTGCCAGCAGTGAGACTAGTATCGTCAGGACCCAGTACTTC
D gene: NA; V gene: TRBV7-2; J gene: TRBJ2-7; clone size: NA; CDR3 protein: CASSLYGGGRRQDEQYF; CDR3 DNA: TGTGCCAGCAGCCTCTACGGGGGCGGGAGAAGGCAAGACGAGCAGTACTTC
D gene: TRBD1; V gene: TRBV5-1; J gene: TRBJ2-5; clone size: NA; CDR3 protein: CASRFRTGSETQYF; CDR3 DNA: TGCGCCAGCAGATTTAGGACAGGGTCGGAGACCCAGTACTTC
D gene: NA; V gene: TRBV28; J gene: TRBJ1-6; clone size: NA; CDR3 protein: CASILGSSYNSPLHF; CDR3 DNA: TGTGCCAGCATTCTCGGGAGCTCCTATAATTCACCCCTCCACTTT
D gene: TRBD1; V gene: TRBV9; J gene: TRBJ2-7; clone size: NA; CDR3 protein: CASSAAQGDFNEQYF; CDR3 DNA: TGTGCCAGCAGCGCGGCACAGGGGGATTTCAACGAGCAGTACTTC
D gene: TRBD2; V gene: TRBV4-3; J gene: TRBJ2-2; clone size: NA; CDR3 protein: CASSQVVAGGTGELFF; CDR3 DNA: TGCGCCAGCAGCCAAGTAGTTGCGGGAGGTACCGGGGAGCTGTTTTTT
D gene: NA; V gene: TRBV6-5; J gene: TRBJ1-5; clone size: once; CDR3 protein: CASSVGVESNQPQHF; CDR3 DNA: TGTGCCAGCAGCGTGGGAGTTGAGAGCAATCAGCCCCAGCATTTT
D gene: TRBD1; V gene: TRBV28; J gene: TRBJ2-7; clone size: NA; CDR3 protein: CASSPTGGGIGYEQYF; CDR3 DNA: TGTGCCAGCAGTCCCACAGGGGGCGGTATTGGCTACGAGCAGTACTTC
D gene: TRBD1; V gene: TRBV11-2; J gene: TRBJ2-7; clone size: once; CDR3 protein: CASSSGQGIYDEQYF; CDR3 DNA: TGTGCCAGCAGCAGTGGACAGGGAATTTATGACGAGCAGTACTTC
D gene: TRBD1; V gene: TRBV6-5; J gene: TRBJ2-1; clone size: NA; CDR3 protein: CASSYLGQGDEQFF; CDR3 DNA: TGTGCCAGCAGTTACTTGGGACAGGGCGATGAGCAGTTCTTC
D gene: NA; V gene: TRBV10-3; J gene: TRBJ1-5; clone size: NA; CDR3 protein: CATRDNSNQPQHF; CDR3 DNA: TGTGCCACTCGGGACAATAGCAATCAGCCCCAGCATTTT
D gene: NA; V gene: TRBV30; J gene: TRBJ1-6; clone size: NA; CDR3 protein: CAWLTYDSPLHF; CDR3 DNA: TGTGCCTGGCTAACCTACGATTCACCCCTCCACTTT
D gene: TRBD1; V gene: TRBV25-1; J gene: TRBJ2-7; clone size: NA; CDR3 protein: CASGPRQGPIF; CDR3 DNA: TGTGCCAGCGGACCCAGACAGGGGCCCATCTTC
D gene: NA; V gene: TRBV4-1; J gene: TRBJ2-7; clone size: NA; CDR3 protein: CASSQELVRLPAHEQYF; CDR3 DNA: TGCGCCAGCAGCCAAGAACTAGTACGTCTCCCCGCCCACGAGCAGTACTTC
D gene: NA; V gene: TRBV4-1; J gene: TRBJ2-5; clone size: NA; CDR3 protein: CASSRIALQETQYF; CDR3 DNA: TGCGCCAGCAGCCGAATAGCGCTTCAAGAGACCCAGTACTTC
D gene: TRBD1; V gene: TRBV6-5; J gene: TRBJ1-4; clone size: few; CDR3 protein: CASSYGTGEEKLFF; CDR3 DNA: TGTGCCAGCAGTTATGGGACAGGGGAGGAAAAACTGTTTTTT
D gene: TRBD1; V gene: TRBV11-2; J gene: TRBJ1-2; clone size: NA; CDR3 protein: CASSPADGQGTFYGYTF; CDR3 DNA: TGTGCCAGCAGCCCAGCGGATGGACAGGGAACCTTCTATGGCTACACCTTC
D gene: NA; V gene: TRBV28; J gene: TRBJ1-5; clone size: NA; CDR3 protein: CASRPGWDQPQHF; CDR3 DNA: TGTGCCAGCAGGCCGGGGTGGGATCAGCCCCAGCATTTT
D gene: NA; V gene: TRBV4-3; J gene: TRBJ2-1; clone size: NA; CDR3 protein: CASSQDLLGGRINEQFF; CDR3 DNA: TGCGCCAGCAGCCAAGATCTCCTCGGGGGTCGGATAAATGAGCAGTTCTTC
D gene: TRBD1; V gene: TRBV30; J gene: TRBJ1-6; clone size: NA; CDR3 protein: CAWSVPGTVPTPLHF; CDR3 DNA: TGTGCCTGGAGTGTCCCCGGGACAGTTCCGACACCCCTCCACTTT
D gene: NA; V gene: TRBV19; J gene: TRBJ1-4; clone size: NA; CDR3 protein: CASSTGQATNEKLFF; CDR3 DNA: TGTGCCAGTAGTACCGGACAAGCAACTAATGAAAAACTGTTTTTT
D gene: NA; V gene: TRBV27; J gene: TRBJ1-1; clone size: few; CDR3 protein: CASSPRQGLSTEAFF; CDR3 DNA: TGTGCCAGCAGTCCCCGTCAGGGGCTGAGCACTGAAGCTTTCTTT
D gene: TRBD2; V gene: TRBV7-2; J gene: TRBJ2-1; clone size: NA; CDR3 protein: CASSYLGTSGSNEQFF; CDR3 DNA: TGTGCCAGCAGCTATTTAGGGACTAGCGGGAGCAATGAGCAGTTCTTC
D gene: NA; V gene: TRBV19; J gene: TRBJ1-5; clone size: NA; CDR3 protein: CASRDYRQPQHF; CDR3 DNA: TGTGCCAGTAGGGACTATAGACAGCCCCAGCATTTT
D gene: TRBD1; V gene: TRBV4-1; J gene: TRBJ1-6; clone size: NA; CDR3 protein: CASSQGQGVGSPLHF; CDR3 DNA: TGCGCCAGCAGCCAGGGACAGGGTGTAGGTTCACCCCTCCACTTT
D gene: NA; V gene: TRBV7-4; J gene: TRBJ1-2; clone size: NA; CDR3 protein: CASRLRREGAVWYGYTF; CDR3 DNA: TGTGCCAGCAGACTCCGGAGGGAGGGAGCGGTGTGGTATGGCTACACCTTC
D gene: TRBD2; V gene: TRBV5-1; J gene: TRBJ2-7; clone size: NA; CDR3 protein: CASSLGGGSTNEQYF; CDR3 DNA: TGCGCCAGCAGCTTGGGGGGCGGGAGTACCAACGAGCAGTACTTC
D gene: NA; V gene: TRBV29-1; J gene: TRBJ1-1; clone size: NA; CDR3 protein: CSVVRGNTEAFF; CDR3 DNA: TGCAGCGTTGTCAGGGGGAACACTGAAGCTTTCTTT
D gene: TRBD1; V gene: TRBV4-1; J gene: TRBJ2-1; clone size: NA; CDR3 protein: CASSLGQVTEQFF; CDR3 DNA: TGCGCCAGCAGCCTCGGACAGGTCACTGAGCAGTTCTTC
D gene: NA; V gene: TRBV28; J gene: TRBJ1-2; clone size: NA; CDR3 protein: CASSSPQGHYGYTF; CDR3 DNA: TGTGCCAGCAGTTCCCCGCAGGGGCACTATGGCTACACCTTC
D gene: NA; V gene: TRBV7-2; J gene: TRBJ1-4; clone size: NA; CDR3 protein: CASSLGPSATNEKLFF; CDR3 DNA: TGTGCCAGCAGCTTAGGTCCGTCAGCAACTAATGAAAAACTGTTTTTT
D gene: NA; V gene: TRBV7-9; J gene: TRBJ1-6; clone size: once; CDR3 protein: CASSLGGIGAINSPLHF; CDR3 DNA: TGTGCCAGCAGCTTAGGGGGTATTGGGGCGATTAATTCACCCCTCCACTTT
D gene: NA; V gene: TRBV6-5; J gene: TRBJ2-1; clone size: NA; CDR3 protein: CASRTGTYSYNEQFF; CDR3 DNA: TGTGCCAGCAGAACCGGGACTTACTCCTACAATGAGCAGTTCTTC
D gene: TRBD1; V gene: TRBV5-1; J gene: TRBJ1-2; clone size: NA; CDR3 protein: CASSLDGQGARGYGYTF; CDR3 DNA: TGCGCCAGCAGCTTGGACGGACAGGGGGCGCGTGGCTATGGCTACACCTTC
D gene: NA; V gene: TRBV5-4; J gene: TRBJ1-5; clone size: NA; CDR3 protein: CASSPGVNNQPQHF; CDR3 DNA: TGTGCCAGCAGCCCGGGAGTCAACAATCAGCCCCAGCATTTT
D gene: NA; V gene: TRBV6-1; J gene: TRBJ2-7; clone size: few; CDR3 protein: CASSENWRGEQYF; CDR3 DNA: TGTGCCAGCAGCGAAAACTGGCGAGGCGAGCAGTACTTC
D gene: NA; V gene: TRBV28; J gene: TRBJ2-1; clone size: once; CDR3 protein: CASSLRRGLGNEQFF; CDR3 DNA: TGTGCCAGCAGTTTACGGCGGGGGCTCGGTAATGAGCAGTTCTTC
D gene: NA; V gene: TRBV19; J gene: TRBJ2-7; clone size: NA; CDR3 protein: CASSITTGSYEQYF; CDR3 DNA: TGTGCCAGTAGTATTACCACAGGATCCTACGAGCAGTACTTC
D gene: TRBD1; V gene: TRBV28; J gene: TRBJ2-5; clone size: few; CDR3 protein: CASSEGADLETQYF; CDR3 DNA: TGTGCCAGCTCAGAGGGGGCTGATTTGGAGACCCAGTACTTC
D gene: NA; V gene: TRBV7-2; J gene: TRBJ2-3; clone size: NA; CDR3 protein: CASYLGGPVTDTQYF; CDR3 DNA: TGTGCCAGCTACCTGGGAGGACCGGTGACAGATACGCAGTATTTT
D gene: TRBD2; V gene: TRBV6-5; J gene: TRBJ2-3; clone size: NA; CDR3 protein: CASRAGLAGTDTQYF; CDR3 DNA: TGTGCCAGCAGGGCGGGACTAGCGGGCACAGATACGCAGTATTTT
D gene: NA; V gene: TRBV6-1; J gene: TRBJ1-1; clone size: few; CDR3 protein: CASSDLFGHTEAFF; CDR3 DNA: TGTGCCAGCAGTGACCTCTTTGGGCACACTGAAGCTTTCTTT
D gene: NA; V gene: TRBV7-9; J gene: TRBJ1-2; clone size: NA; CDR3 protein: CASSRDGELYGYTF; CDR3 DNA: TGTGCCAGCAGCCGAGACGGGGAGTTATATGGCTACACCTTC
D gene: NA; V gene: TRBV7-9; J gene: TRBJ2-6; clone size: once; CDR3 protein: CASSPQGTRSSGANVLTF; CDR3 DNA: TGTGCCAGCAGCCCTCAGGGGACCCGCTCCTCTGGGGCCAACGTCCTGACTTTC
D gene: TRBD1; V gene: TRBV6-4; J gene: TRBJ1-6; clone size: NA; CDR3 protein: CASSDFRDRKSSRNSPLHF; CDR3 DNA: TGTGCCAGCAGTGACTTCCGGGACAGAAAAAGCTCGCGTAATTCACCCCTCCACTTT